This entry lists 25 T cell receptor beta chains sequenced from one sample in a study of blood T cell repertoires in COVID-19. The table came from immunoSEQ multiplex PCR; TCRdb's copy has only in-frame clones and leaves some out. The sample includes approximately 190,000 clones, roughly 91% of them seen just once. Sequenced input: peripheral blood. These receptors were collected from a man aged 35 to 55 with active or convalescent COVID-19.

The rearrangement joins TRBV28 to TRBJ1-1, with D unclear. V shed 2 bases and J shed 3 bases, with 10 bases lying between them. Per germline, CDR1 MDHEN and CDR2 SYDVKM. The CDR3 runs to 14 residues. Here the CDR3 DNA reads TGTGCCAGCAGTTTAGGGCCATTACACACTGAAGCTTTCTTT. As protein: CASSLGPLHTEAFF.

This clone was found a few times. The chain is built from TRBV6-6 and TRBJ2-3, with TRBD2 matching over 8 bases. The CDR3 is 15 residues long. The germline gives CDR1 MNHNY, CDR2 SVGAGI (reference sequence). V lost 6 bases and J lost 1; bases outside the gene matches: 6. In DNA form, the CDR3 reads TGTGCCAGCAGCTCCCCGACTAGCGGCACAGATACGCAGTATTTT. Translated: CASSSPTSGTDTQYF.

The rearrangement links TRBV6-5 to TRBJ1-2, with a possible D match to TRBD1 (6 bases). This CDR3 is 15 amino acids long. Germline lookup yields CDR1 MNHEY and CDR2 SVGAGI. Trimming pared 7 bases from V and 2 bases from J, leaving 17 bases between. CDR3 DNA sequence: TGTGCCAGCACCCTATCTCACAGGGAAAACTATGGCTACACCTTC. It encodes CASTLSHRENYGYTF.

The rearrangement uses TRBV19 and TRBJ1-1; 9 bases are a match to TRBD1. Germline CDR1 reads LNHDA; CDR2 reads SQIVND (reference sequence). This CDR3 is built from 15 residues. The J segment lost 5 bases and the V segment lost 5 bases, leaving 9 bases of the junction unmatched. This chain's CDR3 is CASSPRTGGGTEAFF. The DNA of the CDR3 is TGTGCCAGTAGTCCCCGCACAGGGGGCGGGACTGAAGCTTTCTTT.

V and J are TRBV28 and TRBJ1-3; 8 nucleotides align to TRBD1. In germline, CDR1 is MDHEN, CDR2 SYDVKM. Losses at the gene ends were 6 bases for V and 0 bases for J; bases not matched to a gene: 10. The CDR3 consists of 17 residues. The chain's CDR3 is CASSMKTGDSSGNTIYF. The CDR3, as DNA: TGTGCCAGCAGCATGAAGACAGGGGACAGCTCTGGAAACACCATATATTTT.

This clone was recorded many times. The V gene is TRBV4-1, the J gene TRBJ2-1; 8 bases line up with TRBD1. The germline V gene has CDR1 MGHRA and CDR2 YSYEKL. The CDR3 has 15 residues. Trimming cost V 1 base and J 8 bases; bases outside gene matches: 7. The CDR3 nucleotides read TGCGCCAGCAGCCAAGGCCAGGGGGCAGGGTATGAGCAGTTCTTC. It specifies CASSQGQGAGYEQFF.

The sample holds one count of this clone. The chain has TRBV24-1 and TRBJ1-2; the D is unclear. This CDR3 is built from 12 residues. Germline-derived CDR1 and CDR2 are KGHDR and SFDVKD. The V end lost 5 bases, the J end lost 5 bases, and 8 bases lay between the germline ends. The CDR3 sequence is CATSGLGYGYTF. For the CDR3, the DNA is TGTGCCACCAGTGGTCTCGGGTATGGCTACACCTTC.

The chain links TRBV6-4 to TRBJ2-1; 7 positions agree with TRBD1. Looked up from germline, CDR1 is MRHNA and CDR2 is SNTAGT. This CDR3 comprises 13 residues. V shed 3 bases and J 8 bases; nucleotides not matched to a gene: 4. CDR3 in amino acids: CASSETGTHEQFF. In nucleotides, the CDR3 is TGTGCCAGCAGTGAGACAGGGACCCATGAGCAGTTCTTC.

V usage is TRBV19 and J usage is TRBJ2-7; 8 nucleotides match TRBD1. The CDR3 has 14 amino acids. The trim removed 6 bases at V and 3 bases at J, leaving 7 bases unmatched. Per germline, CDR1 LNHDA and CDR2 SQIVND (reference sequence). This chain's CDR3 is CASSKTGEVYEQYF. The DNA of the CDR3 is TGTGCCAGTAGCAAGACAGGGGAGGTCTACGAGCAGTACTTC.

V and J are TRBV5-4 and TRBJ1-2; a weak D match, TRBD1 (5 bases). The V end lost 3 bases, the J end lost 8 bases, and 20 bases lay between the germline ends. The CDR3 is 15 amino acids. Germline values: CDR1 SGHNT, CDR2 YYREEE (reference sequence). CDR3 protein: CASSSTDTPSMGYTF. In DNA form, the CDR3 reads TGTGCCAGCAGCTCGACGGACACGCCATCTATGGGCTACACCTTC.

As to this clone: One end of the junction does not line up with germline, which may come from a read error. The CDR3 nucleotides read TGCGCCAGCAGTTTGGGACTAGTCCGGGCGAATGAGCAGTTCTTC. This sequence encodes CASSLGLVRANEQFF. J is TRBJ2-1 and V is TRBV5-1; 8 nucleotides align to TRBD2. In germline, CDR1 is SGHRS, CDR2 YFSETQ. This CDR3 has 15 residues.

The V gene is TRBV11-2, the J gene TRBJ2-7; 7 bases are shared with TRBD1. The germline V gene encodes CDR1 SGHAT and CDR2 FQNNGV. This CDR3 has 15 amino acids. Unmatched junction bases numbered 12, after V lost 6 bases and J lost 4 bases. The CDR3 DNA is TGTGCCAGCAGTTCAGGCTGGACAGGACTTTACGAGCAGTACTTC. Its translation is CASSSGWTGLYEQYF.

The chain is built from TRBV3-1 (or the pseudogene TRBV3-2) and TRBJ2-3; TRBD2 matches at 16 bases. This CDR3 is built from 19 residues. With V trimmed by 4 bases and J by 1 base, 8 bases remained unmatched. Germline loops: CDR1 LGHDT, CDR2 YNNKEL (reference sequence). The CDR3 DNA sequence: TGTGCCAGCAGCCTCGAGGGACTAGCGGGGGGGCCCGGCACAGATACGCAGTATTTT. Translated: CASSLEGLAGGPGTDTQYF.

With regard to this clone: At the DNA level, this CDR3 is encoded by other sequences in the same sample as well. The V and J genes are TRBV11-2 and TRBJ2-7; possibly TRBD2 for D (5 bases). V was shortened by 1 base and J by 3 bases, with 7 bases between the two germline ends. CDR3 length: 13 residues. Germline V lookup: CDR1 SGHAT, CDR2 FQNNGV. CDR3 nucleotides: TGTGCCAGCAGCTTAGCGGGGAGCTACGAGCAGTACTTC. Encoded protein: CASSLAGSYEQYF.

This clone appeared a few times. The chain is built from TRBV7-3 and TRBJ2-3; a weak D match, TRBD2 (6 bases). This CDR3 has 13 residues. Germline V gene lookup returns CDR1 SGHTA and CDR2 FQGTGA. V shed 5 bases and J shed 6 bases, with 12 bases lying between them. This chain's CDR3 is CASSGGLYDTQYF. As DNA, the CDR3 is TGTGCCAGCAGCGGGGGACTTTATGATACGCAGTATTTT. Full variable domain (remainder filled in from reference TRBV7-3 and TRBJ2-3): GAGVSQTPSNKVTEKGKYVELRCDPISGHTALYWYRQSLGQGPEFLIYFQGTGAADDSGLPNDRFFAVRPEGSVSTLKIQRTERGDSAVYLCASSGGLYDTQYFGPGTRLTVL.

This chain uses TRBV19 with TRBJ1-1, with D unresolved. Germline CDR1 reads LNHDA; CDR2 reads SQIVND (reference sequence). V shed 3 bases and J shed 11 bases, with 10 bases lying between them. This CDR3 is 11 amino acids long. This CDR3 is CASSIESMAFF. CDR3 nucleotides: TGTGCCAGTAGTATTGAAAGCATGGCTTTCTTT.

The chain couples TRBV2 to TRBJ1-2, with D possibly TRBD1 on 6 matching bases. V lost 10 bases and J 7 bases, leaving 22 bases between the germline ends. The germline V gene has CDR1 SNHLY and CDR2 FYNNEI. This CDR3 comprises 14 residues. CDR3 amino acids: CAIAYQQGSAGYTF. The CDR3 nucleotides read TGTGCCATTGCCTATCAACAGGGTTCAGCTGGCTACACCTTC.

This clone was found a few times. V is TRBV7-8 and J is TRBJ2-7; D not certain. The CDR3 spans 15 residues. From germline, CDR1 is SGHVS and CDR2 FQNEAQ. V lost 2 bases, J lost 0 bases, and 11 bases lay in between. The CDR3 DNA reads TGTGCCAGCAGCTTACTCGTCGGCGGCTCCTACGAGCAGTACTTC. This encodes CASSLLVGGSYEQYF. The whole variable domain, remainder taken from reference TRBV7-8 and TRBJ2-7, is GAGVSQSPRYKVAKRGQDVALRCDPISGHVSLFWYQQALGQGPEFLTYFQNEAQLDKSGLPSDRFFAERPEGSVSTLKIQRTQQEDSAVYLCASSLLVGGSYEQYFGPGTRLTVT.

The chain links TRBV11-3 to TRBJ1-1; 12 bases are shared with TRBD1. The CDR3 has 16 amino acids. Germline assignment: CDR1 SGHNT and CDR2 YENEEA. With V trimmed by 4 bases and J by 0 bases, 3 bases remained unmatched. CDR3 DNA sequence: TGTGCCAGCAGCTGGGACAGGGGGCGAATGAACACTGAAGCTTTCTTT. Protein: CASSWDRGRMNTEAFF.

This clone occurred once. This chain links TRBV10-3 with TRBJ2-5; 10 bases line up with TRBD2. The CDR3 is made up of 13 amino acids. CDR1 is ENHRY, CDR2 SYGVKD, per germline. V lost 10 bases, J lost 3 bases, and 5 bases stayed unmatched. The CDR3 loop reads CATQGTSEETQYF. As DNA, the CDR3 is TGTGCCACCCAAGGGACTAGCGAAGAGACCCAGTACTTC.

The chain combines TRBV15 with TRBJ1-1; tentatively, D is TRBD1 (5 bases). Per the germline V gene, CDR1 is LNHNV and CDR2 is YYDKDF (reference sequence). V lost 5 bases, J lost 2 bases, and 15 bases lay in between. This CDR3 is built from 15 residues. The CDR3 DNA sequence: TGTGCCACCAGCGAAGACGACAGACGCAACACTGAAGCTTTCTTT. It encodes CATSEDDRRNTEAFF.

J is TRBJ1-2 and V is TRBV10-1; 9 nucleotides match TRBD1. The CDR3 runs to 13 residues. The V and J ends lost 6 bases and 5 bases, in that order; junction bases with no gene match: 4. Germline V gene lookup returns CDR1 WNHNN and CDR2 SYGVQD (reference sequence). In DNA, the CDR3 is TGCGCCAGCAGAAAGGACAGGGGATATGGCTACACCTTC. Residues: CASRKDRGYGYTF.

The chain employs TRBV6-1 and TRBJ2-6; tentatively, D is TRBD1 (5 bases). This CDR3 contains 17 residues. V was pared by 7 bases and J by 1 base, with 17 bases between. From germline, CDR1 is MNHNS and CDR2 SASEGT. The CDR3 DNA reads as TGTGCCAGCAATGAGAACTATCAGGGTTCTGGGGCCAACGTCCTGACTTTC. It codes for CASNENYQGSGANVLTF.

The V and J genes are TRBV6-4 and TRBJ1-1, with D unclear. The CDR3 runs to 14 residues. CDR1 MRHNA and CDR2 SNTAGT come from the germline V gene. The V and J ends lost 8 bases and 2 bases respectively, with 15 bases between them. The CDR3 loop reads CASGRHVSNTEAFF. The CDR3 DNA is TGTGCCAGCGGGAGACACGTTTCTAACACTGAAGCTTTCTTT.

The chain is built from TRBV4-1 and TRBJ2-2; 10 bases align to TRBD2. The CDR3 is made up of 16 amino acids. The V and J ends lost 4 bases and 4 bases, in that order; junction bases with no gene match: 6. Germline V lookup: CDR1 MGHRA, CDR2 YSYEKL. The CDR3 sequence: CASSPPWTSGTGELFF. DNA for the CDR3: TGCGCCAGCAGCCCCCCCTGGACTAGCGGCACCGGGGAGCTGTTTTTT.